This T cell receptor beta chain was captured in a study of cytomegalovirus exposure and HLA in healthy donors. Findings and limits, study-wide: Later analysis identified 16,000 or so TCR beta sequences associated with HLA alleles, using a false discovery rate threshold of 0.05.

Looked up from germline, CDR1 is SEHNR and CDR2 is FQNEAQ (reference sequence). V dropped 3 bases and J dropped 6; count of bases not matched to a gene: 7. The CDR3 is made up of 14 amino acids. The primer mix had 60 Vbeta and 13 Jbeta primers. The repertoire was sequenced with immunoSEQ multiplex PCR; TCRdb's copy has only in-frame clones and lacks some. This table holds some 160,000 clones. Turning to this clone: Its antigen is currently unknown.

What was sequenced was PBMCs. V gene TRBV7-9 combines with J gene TRBJ1-2, with TRBD1 matching over 7 bases. This clonotype was obtained from a man younger than 45 in good health and CMV-seronegative. The CDR3 spells CASSFGQGVHGYTF. DNA for the CDR3: TGTGCCAGCAGCTTCGGGCAGGGGGTTCATGGCTACACCTTC.